What follows is one TCR beta chain and its context. Its specificity is unknown. Antigen-specific CD4+ T cells were first expanded with viral peptide pools by the ViraFEST assay and only then sequenced. Scientists isolated CD4+ T cells after a roughly ten-day culture period ended. A positive SARS-CoV-2 PCR test fell between March and December 2020. It was an HIV-1 Nef peptide pool that made up the negative control culture. The data derive from a study of vaccination effects on CD4 cells after COVID-19. Trimming shortened V by 5 bases and J by 7 bases, and 5 bases separated the two germline ends. The length of the CDR3 is 11 residues. The germline V gene has CDR1 MGHDK and CDR2 SYGVNS. Repertoires were generated with immunoSEQ multiplex PCR, while TCRdb's copy carries only in-frame clones and drops some. The profile shows tens of thousands of clones, more than 75% of them singletons.

The source of this sequence is a human donor who had a prior SARS-CoV-2 infection. V is TRBV25-1 and J is TRBJ2-2; D unresolved. Sequenced here: CD4+ T cells from PBMCs cultured with HIV peptides, sampled before COVID-19 vaccination. The subset is: HIV-1 Nef peptide pool negative control/reference culture. This chain's CDR3 is CASSLVGELFF. The CDR3 nucleotides read TGTGCCAGCAGTTTGGTCGGGGAGCTGTTTTTT.